This entry lists 4 T cell receptor beta chains sequenced from one sample in a study of T cells in Graves' hyperthyroidism and ophthalmopathy. Authors of the study amplified TCR beta CDR3 regions from RNA transcripts. Carried out on the TCR CDR3, a first-round RT-PCR used the HTBI primer set. Each CDR3 protein is one row after TCRdb ran MiXCR on the multiplex PCR reads. The sample contains approximately 410,000 distinct CDR3 sequences, roughly 14% of which appear only once. The specimen was blood. These receptors were obtained from a man younger than 30 with Graves' ophthalmopathy.

This clonotype was found many times. The chain has TRBV24-1 and TRBJ1-1; D is uncertain. Germline V CDR1 and CDR2: KGHDR, SFDVKD. CDR3 length equals 14 residues. Trimming shortened V by 6 bases and J by 3 bases, and 13 bases separated the two germline ends. CDR3 coding DNA: TGTGCCACCAGTTATATTACTGATGACACTGAAGCTTTCTTT. It yields the protein CATSYITDDTEAFF.

A few counts support this clonotype. The chain couples TRBV6-1 to TRBJ1-3, with a possible D match to TRBD1 (5 bases). V was cut by 5 bases and J by 0 bases, with 11 bases left in between. In germline, CDR1 is MNHNS, CDR2 SASEGT. CDR3 size: 15 residues. The CDR3 sequence: CASSRDSFSGNTIYF. The CDR3 bases are TGTGCCAGCAGTAGGGACTCCTTCTCTGGAAACACCATATATTTT.

This clonotype was found many times. The chain is built from TRBV3-1 and TRBJ1-4; D unclear. From germline, CDR1 is LGHDT and CDR2 YNNKEL (reference sequence). The CDR3 runs 11 residues. Trimming removed 3 bases at V and 8 bases at J, with 4 bases between. The CDR3: CASSQLEKLFF. CDR3 DNA: TGTGCCAGCAGCCAGCTCGAAAAACTGTTTTTT.

This clonotype was seen ten or more times. J is TRBJ2-3 and V is TRBV6-1; D is unresolved. The V gene lost 6 bases and the J gene lost 2 bases, with 15 bases spanning the gap. Looked up from germline, CDR1 is MNHNS and CDR2 is SASEGT. The CDR3 covers 15 residues. The CDR3 loop is CASSPRSAYTDTQYF. DNA for the CDR3: TGTGCCAGCAGCCCTAGGAGCGCCTACACAGATACGCAGTATTTT.